This T cell receptor beta chain came from a study of cytomegalovirus exposure and HLA in healthy donors. General study results and limits: The authors enumerated under 200 TCR beta chains as linked to cytomegalovirus. The study found most TCR sequences rare, yet found some public TCRs in many donors. The authors later found TCR association rates varying by HLA locus, with DRB1 most and HLA-C fewest. According to an earlier analysis, most TCR beta V segments yielded productive rearrangements about 90% or about 30% of the time.

Researchers ran the PCR with 60 Vbeta and 13 Jbeta primers. The method was immunoSEQ multiplex PCR; TCRdb's version includes in-frame clones alone and lacks a portion of them. Among some 93,000 clones listed, approximately 81% were seen once. CDR3 length: 13 amino acids. After removal of 7 bases from V and 8 bases from J, the junction contained 11 bases not matched to a gene. Per germline, CDR1 GTSNPN and CDR2 SVGIG (reference sequence). This clone has only one observation. Its specificity is unknown. The rearrangement joins TRBV30 to TRBJ2-3; 8 nucleotides match TRBD2. Sequenced input: PBMCs. The TCR comes from a woman in her thirties or forties in good health and CMV-seronegative. CDR3 sequence reads: CASGTRGVGTQYF. The CDR3 DNA follows: TGTGCCTCCGGGACTAGAGGAGTAGGTACGCAGTATTTT.